This T cell receptor (beta chain) was profiled in a study of Tregs in tolerant kidney transplant recipients. The CDR3 spans 17 residues. Trimming at V came to 1 base and at J to 2 bases, leaving 5 bases not matched to a gene. Germline lookup yields CDR1 MGHRA and CDR2 YSYEKL. General study results and limits: Tregs expanded with activated donor B cells seemed most donor-specific.

As for this clone: Its antigen is not identified. The same CDR3 is also encoded by other DNA sequences in this sample.

Only in-frame clones appear in the TCRdb table, and some are missing; sequencing was by immunoSEQ multiplex PCR. In the table there are around 50,000 clones, more than 70% of which are singletons. V is TRBV4-1 and J is TRBJ2-2, with TRBD2 identical over 9 bases. The origin of this receptor is a human donor in good health. Sequencing input: CD4+ T cells from blood. The CDR3 coding sequence is TGCGCCAGCAGCCAAGGGCTAGCGGGAATAAACACCGGGGAGCTGTTTTTT. This translates into CASSQGLAGINTGELFF.